This TCR beta chain was profiled in a study of shared clonotypes between healthy human individuals. Study in general: The study enrolled a couple of women and three men aged 18 to 49.

Study results and limitations: Generation probability values for non-shared clonotypes were lower than those for clonotypes shared by all four donors. Roughly 5% of naive CD4 clonotypes were shared across four donors.

With respect to this clone: Its cognate antigen is unknown.

Germline V CDR1 and CDR2: SGHTA, FQGNSA. This CDR3 is 16 amino acids long. V lost 5 bases to trimming and J lost 0 bases, with 15 bases between them. Method: immunoSEQ multiplex PCR; TCRdb's copy keeps in-frame clones and lacks some. The repertoire includes about 2,500,000 clones, around 90% of them detected once, and 0.13% to 0.15% sits in the top ten. Sequenced sample: naive CD4+ T cells sorted from blood. Described subset: CD45RA+ positively selected. The source of this sequence is a man between 18 and 35 years old in good health. This chain joins TRBV7-2 and TRBJ2-3, with D unresolved. As DNA, the CDR3 is TGTGCCAGCAGCCCGCAGACTGCCGCGAGCACAGATACGCAGTATTTT. Protein product: CASSPQTAASTDTQYF.